This T cell receptor (beta chain) was obtained from a study of OX40 agonist ivuxolimab in advanced cancers. Study at large: It was permissible to have had prior anti-PD-1, anti-PD-L1 or anti-CTLA-4 therapy, and approximately 38% had some.

This clone has only one observation. Antigen unknown. Other DNA sequences in the same sample also yield this CDR3. The study's findings and limits: Partial responders treated at 0.1-3.0 mg/kg exhibited clonal expansion among the lowest measured. CD4+ and CD8+ blood T cells expanded clonally by week 6 at 0.1 to 3.0 mg/kg. The authors did not determine the antigen specificity of the expanded peripheral T cells.

Looked up from germline, CDR1 is SGHTA and CDR2 is FQGTGA. The CDR3 runs to 14 residues. Trimming left V 0 bases short and J 3 bases short, with 8 bases between. Here immunoSEQ multiplex PCR was the method, and the copy in TCRdb shows in-frame clones only, minus some. The sample shows tens of thousands of clones, 90% of them seen only once. The V and J genes are TRBV7-3 and TRBJ1-1, with a weak D call TRBD1 (5 bases). The receptor was isolated from an adult with an advanced solid tumor such as melanoma, head and neck, liver or kidney cancer. The source was CD4+ or CD8+ T cells sorted from blood, collected in a trial of the OX40 agonist ivuxolimab. The CDR3 DNA follows: TGTGCCAGCAGCTTAACGCAGGGAGACACTGAAGCTTTCTTT. The encoded protein is CASSLTQGDTEAFF.